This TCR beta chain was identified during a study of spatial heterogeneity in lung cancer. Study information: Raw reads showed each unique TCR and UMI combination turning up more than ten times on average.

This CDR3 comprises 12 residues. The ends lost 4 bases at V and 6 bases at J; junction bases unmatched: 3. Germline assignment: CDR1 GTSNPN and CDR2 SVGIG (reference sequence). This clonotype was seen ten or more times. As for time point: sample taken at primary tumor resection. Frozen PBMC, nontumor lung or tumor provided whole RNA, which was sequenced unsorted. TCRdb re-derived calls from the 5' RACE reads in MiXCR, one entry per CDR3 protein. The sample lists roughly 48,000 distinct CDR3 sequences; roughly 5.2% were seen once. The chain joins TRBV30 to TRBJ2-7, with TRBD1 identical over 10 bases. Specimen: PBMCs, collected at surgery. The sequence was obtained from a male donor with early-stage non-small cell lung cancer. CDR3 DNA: TGTGCCTGGACGACAGGGGGCCTCGAGCAGTACTTC. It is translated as CAWTTGGLEQYF.